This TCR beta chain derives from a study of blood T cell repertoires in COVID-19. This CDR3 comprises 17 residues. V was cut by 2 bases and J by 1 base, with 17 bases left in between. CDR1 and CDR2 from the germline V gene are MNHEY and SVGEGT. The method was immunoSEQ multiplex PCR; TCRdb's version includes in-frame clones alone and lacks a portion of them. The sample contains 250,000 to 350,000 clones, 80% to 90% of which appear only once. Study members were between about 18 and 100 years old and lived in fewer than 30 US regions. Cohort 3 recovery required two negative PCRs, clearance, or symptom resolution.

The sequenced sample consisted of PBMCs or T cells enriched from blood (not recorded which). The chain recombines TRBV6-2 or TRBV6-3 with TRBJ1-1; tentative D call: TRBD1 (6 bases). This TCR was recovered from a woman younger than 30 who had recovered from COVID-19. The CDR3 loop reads CASSYGWGHNPNTEAFF. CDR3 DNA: TGTGCCAGCAGTTACGGTTGGGGACACAACCCGAACACTGAAGCTTTCTTT.